This T cell receptor (beta chain) was sequenced in a study of T cells in Graves' hyperthyroidism and ophthalmopathy. Trimming removed 3 bases from V and 5 bases from J; junction bases left unmatched: 4. The V gene's germline CDR1 is SGHRS and CDR2 YFSETQ. The CDR3 contains 13 residues. There were TCR beta CDR3 regions amplified from RNA transcripts. HTBI primers were the set used in a first-round RT-PCR of the TCR CDR3. From the multiplex PCR reads, TCRdb called clonotypes with MiXCR, one entry per CDR3 protein. The table records about 200,000 distinct CDR3 sequences, about a sixth of them present only once.

The receptor's source is a woman in her forties or fifties with Graves' hyperthyroidism. The sample taken for sequencing was blood. The chain employs TRBV5-1 and TRBJ1-1; TRBD1 aligns across 7 bases. CDR3 sequence reads: CASSSTGETEAFF. CDR3 nucleotide sequence: TGCGCCAGCAGCTCCACAGGGGAGACTGAAGCTTTCTTT.